Given below is one TCR beta chain in context. What it binds is not known. Germline V gene sequence: CDR1 KGHSH, CDR2 LQKENI. Trimming shortened V by 4 bases and J by 6 bases, and 15 bases separated the two germline ends. The CDR3 contains 14 residues. These data originate in a study of identical twins. It was template switching that added a universal primer site, and there were unique molecular identifiers on the cDNA. A single record per CDR3 protein comes from TCRdb applying MiXCR to the 5' RACE reads. The table includes under 1 million distinct CDR3 sequences, roughly an eighth detected once. Study results and limitations: Invariant MAIT and iNKT cells could partly confound zero-insertion analyses. Twins' surplus sharing was weaker for beta out-of-frame sequences.

This sample was also put to use in a study of yellow fever vaccine responses in identical twins.

The TCR originated in a woman in her late teens or twenties in good health. Sequenced: PBMCs. This chain connects TRBV18 to TRBJ2-5; D is perhaps TRBD1 or TRBD2 (5 bases each). The chain's CDR3 is CASSLEEGSKTQYF. The DNA for the CDR3 is TGTGCCAGCTCACTGGAAGAGGGGTCGAAGACCCAGTACTTC.